This entry features one T cell receptor (beta chain) sequence. Antigen: not known. The sample comes from a study of regulatory and conventional T cells in RAG deficiency. General study points: Treg unique TCR beta sequences were approximately 100-fold fewer in Omenn syndrome and CID/AS patients than controls. Control T-cell subsets had markedly higher Shannon entropy and lower Simpson indices than RAG-deficient patients. In Omenn syndrome, Treg and Tconv repertoires overlapped >80%.

Some clones are missing from TCRdb's copy, which holds only in-frame ones; the method was immunoSEQ multiplex PCR. The sample has fewer than 6,500 clones, 85% to 95% seen once. The CDR3 contains 15 residues. V lost 1 base and J 4 bases, leaving 13 bases between the germline ends. The germline V gene encodes CDR1 KGHSH and CDR2 LQKENI. Sequenced: CD8+ T cells sorted from blood. V and J are TRBV18 and TRBJ1-1; weak D call: TRBD1 (5 bases). This clonotype was sampled from a human donor with RAG deficiency presenting as severe combined immunodeficiency. The CDR3 loop reads CASSPLGHGGTEAFF. For the CDR3, the DNA is TGTGCCAGCTCACCACTAGGACACGGTGGCACTGAAGCTTTCTTT. The variable domain in full, completed from reference TRBV18 and TRBJ1-1, reads NAGVMQNPRHLVRRRGQEARLRCSPMKGHSHVYWYRQLPEEGLKFMVYLQKENIIDESGMPKERFSAEFPKEGPSILRIQQVVRGDSAAYFCASSPLGHGGTEAFFGQGTRLTVV.